The 19 T cell receptor beta chains listed next were all sequenced from one sample in a study of cytomegalovirus exposure and HLA in healthy donors (dated by TCRdb to 2016 to 2017). The library was generated by the immunoSEQ multiplex PCR assay. TCRdb provides this immuneACCESS table in a form limited to in-frame rearrangements. Some clones are lacking; in checked studies, under half of them reflect an unresolved V gene, and why the rest are absent is not known. Recorded for this sample are about 71,000 clones; less than 95% of them occurred a single time. The biggest ten clones account for approximately 1% of the sample. The sequenced sample consisted of PBMCs. The origin of the receptors is a young woman in good health and CMV-seronegative.

This chain connects TRBV10-1 to TRBJ1-1, with 7 bases aligning to TRBD1. This CDR3 region has 13 residues. Germline V gene sequence: CDR1 WNHNN, CDR2 SYGVQD (reference sequence). The V gene end was trimmed by 5 bases and the J gene end by 1 base; junction bases not matched to a gene: 1. The CDR3 reads CASSRDRNTEAFF. The CDR3 DNA reads TGCGCCAGCAGTCGGGACAGGAACACTGAAGCTTTCTTT.

The rearrangement links TRBV19 to TRBJ1-2; no reliable D call. Per germline, CDR1 LNHDA and CDR2 SQIVND (reference sequence). With 6 bases removed from V and 4 bases from J, the gap between germline ends came to 15 bases. The CDR3 spans 14 residues. The CDR3 sequence: CASSWELVGYGYTF. Here the CDR3 DNA reads TGTGCCAGTAGCTGGGAGTTAGTGGGCTATGGCTACACCTTC. The full variable domain, its missing parts supplied by reference TRBV19 and TRBJ1-2, is DGGITQSPKYLFRKEGQNVTLSCEQNLNHDAMYWYRQDPGQGLRLIYYSQIVNDFQKGDIAEGYSVSREKKESFPLTVTSAQKNPTAFYLCASSWELVGYGYTFGSGTRLTVV.

The chain combines TRBV5-1 with TRBJ1-2, with a weak D call TRBD1 (6 bases). In germline, CDR1 is SGHRS, CDR2 YFSETQ. This CDR3 contains 15 residues. V was pared by 3 bases and J by 7 bases, with 19 bases between. CDR3 protein: CASSSGYRDDGGYTF. CDR3 sequence (DNA): TGCGCCAGCAGCTCCGGGTACAGGGACGACGGTGGCTACACCTTC.

The chain joins TRBV2 to TRBJ2-7; 9 bases agree with TRBD1. Germline V CDR1 and CDR2: SNHLY, FYNNEI. The CDR3 has 14 amino acids. Trimming removed 6 bases from V and 5 bases from J; junction bases left unmatched: 8. CDR3 in DNA: TGTGCCAGCAGGCCCGGGACAGGGAGAAACGAGCAGTACTTC. This encodes CASRPGTGRNEQYF.

This clone was seen once. The chain uses TRBV6-4 and TRBJ1-1; TRBD1 aligns across 8 bases. Losses at the gene ends were 5 bases for V and 1 base for J; bases not matched to a gene: 3. Germline V lookup: CDR1 MRHNA, CDR2 SNTAGT. The CDR3 is 14 residues long. The CDR3 DNA reads as TGTGCCAGCAGTCGGACAGGGTGGAACACTGAAGCTTTCTTT. Encoded protein: CASSRTGWNTEAFF.

The rearrangement joins TRBV21-1 to TRBJ1-5; the table's D call of TRBD1 was not tested on the DNA. TRBV21-1 corresponds to a pseudogene. The CDR3 loop spans 17 amino acids. As DNA, the CDR3 is TGTGCCAGCAGCACTCGGGACAGGGGGCATGGCAATCAGCCCCAGCATTTT. Protein product: CASSTRDRGHGNQPQHF.

The chain links TRBV10-3 to TRBJ1-6, with TRBD1 identical over 7 bases. The CDR3 runs 14 residues. With V trimmed by 4 bases and J by 5 bases, 2 bases remained unmatched. The germline gives CDR1 ENHRY, CDR2 SYGVKD. DNA for the CDR3: TGTGCCATCAGTGTAGGACAGGATAATTCACCCCTCCACTTT. Translated, it gives CAISVGQDNSPLHF.

The genes are TRBV6-6 and TRBJ1-4; TRBD1 matches at 7 bases. The CDR3 length is 14 residues. In germline, CDR1 is MNHNY, CDR2 SVGAGI (reference sequence). With V trimmed by 6 bases and J by 4 bases, 5 bases remained unmatched. CDR3 sequence (DNA): TGTGCCAGCAGGAGACAGGGATTTAATGAAAAACTGTTTTTT. Encoded protein: CASRRQGFNEKLFF.

The J gene is TRBJ1-2, the V gene TRBV28; TRBD1 aligns across 8 bases. Losses at the gene ends were 6 bases for V and 7 bases for J; bases not matched to a gene: 7. CDR1 is MDHEN, CDR2 SYDVKM, per germline. The CDR3 loop spans 13 amino acids. The CDR3 region is CASSLGQGIGYTF. DNA of the CDR3: TGTGCCAGCAGCCTTGGACAGGGAATTGGCTACACCTTC.

This sequence joins TRBV10-3 and TRBJ2-1; 8 bases line up with TRBD2. Per germline, CDR1 ENHRY and CDR2 SYGVKD. The trim removed 2 bases at V and 6 bases at J, leaving 6 bases unmatched. This CDR3 region has 15 residues. The CDR3 DNA follows: TGTGCCATCAGTGAGGGCGATAGCGGGGTCAATGAGCAGTTCTTC. This sequence encodes CAISEGDSGVNEQFF.

This clone was detected a few times. CDR3: CASSQDAGSGANVLTF. The CDR3 coding sequence is TGTGCCAGCAGCCAAGACGCGGGCTCTGGGGCCAACGTCCTGACTTTC. This chain links TRBV4-2 with TRBJ2-6; tentative D call: TRBD2 (5 bases). CDR3 length equals 16 residues. CDR1 is LGHNA, CDR2 YNFKEQ, per germline. Trimming pared 0 bases from V and 0 bases from J, leaving 6 bases between.

J is TRBJ1-2 and V is TRBV2; D remains unclear. The CDR3 contains 9 residues. Germline loops: CDR1 SNHLY, CDR2 FYNNEI. V dropped 9 bases and J dropped 4 bases, with 3 bases sitting between them. The chain's CDR3 is CARAYGYTF. The CDR3 coding sequence is TGTGCCAGAGCCTATGGCTACACCTTC.

This chain links TRBV29-1 with TRBJ2-1; tentatively, D is TRBD2 (7 bases). V was pared by 4 bases and J by 6 bases, with 31 bases between. The CDR3 runs to 19 residues. Per the germline V gene, CDR1 is SQVTM and CDR2 is ANQGSEA. DNA of the CDR3: TGCAGCGTTGTGGGGGTGGGGGGGGCAACGGACAAAGTGGGCAATGAGCAGTTCTTC. This codes for CSVVGVGGATDKVGNEQFF.

The chain joins TRBV2 to TRBJ2-2; 7 nucleotides align to TRBD2. CDR1 SNHLY and CDR2 FYNNEI come from the germline V gene. After removal of 6 bases from V and 0 bases from J, the junction contained 4 bases not matched to a gene. CDR3 size: 15 residues. The CDR3, as DNA: TGTGCCAGCAGCGAACTAGCGTCGAACACCGGGGAGCTGTTTTTT. Translating it yields CASSELASNTGELFF.

V and J are TRBV20-1 and TRBJ1-2, with a possible D match to TRBD1 (6 bases). Germline V gives CDR1 DFQATT, CDR2 SNEGSKA (reference sequence). V was pared by 7 bases and J by 6 bases, with 12 bases between. CDR3 length equals 11 residues. CDR3 coding DNA: TGCAGTGTTCTACAGGGTAATGGCTACACCTTC. It is translated as CSVLQGNGYTF.

A single count supports this clone. This chain connects TRBV5-1 to TRBJ2-3; TRBD2 matches at 9 bases. V lost 3 bases to trimming and J lost 4 bases; unmatched junction nucleotides: 12. CDR1 is SGHRS, CDR2 YFSETQ, per germline. The CDR3 is made up of 17 amino acids. CDR3 residues: CASSSTISGGAPDTQYF. In DNA form, the CDR3 reads TGCGCCAGCAGCTCAACTATTAGCGGGGGAGCCCCAGATACGCAGTATTTT.

The rearrangement uses TRBV28 and TRBJ2-3; TRBD1 matches 7 bases. CDR1 is MDHEN, CDR2 SYDVKM, per germline. This CDR3 comprises 15 residues. V shed 7 bases and J 1 base; nucleotides not matched to a gene: 8. The CDR3 nucleotides are TGTGCCAGCACCAGGGGGACACCAGGCACAGATACGCAGTATTTT. It encodes CASTRGTPGTDTQYF. Based on the CDR3 plus reference TRBV28 and TRBJ2-3, the full variable domain is DVKVTQSSRYLVKRTGEKVFLECVQDMDHENMFWYRQDPGLGLRLIYFSYDVKMKEKGDIPEGYSVSREKKERFSLILESASTNQTSMYLCASTRGTPGTDTQYFGPGTRLTVL.

This rearrangement joins TRBV4-1 to TRBJ1-4; D gene uncertain. The CDR3 covers 10 residues. Trimming took off 6 bases at V and 8 bases at J, with 4 bases between the two ends. Germline CDR1 MGHRA, CDR2 YSYEKL. DNA for the CDR3: TGCGCCAGCAGTCGGGAAAAACTGTTTTTT. This translates into CASSREKLFF.

The chain uses TRBV25-1 and TRBJ2-5; TRBD2 matches 11 bases. The V segment lost 6 bases and the J segment 5 bases; nucleotides outside the gene matches: 14. Germline V gene lookup returns CDR1 MGHDK and CDR2 SYGVNS. This CDR3 spans 17 amino acids. CDR3 in amino acids: CASSPRGTSGTRETQYF. DNA for the CDR3: TGTGCCAGCAGCCCAAGGGGGACTAGCGGCACCCGGGAGACCCAGTACTTC.